One and the same sample provided the 22 T cell receptor beta chains below, sequenced in a study of shared clonotypes between healthy human individuals. Assay used: immunoSEQ multiplex PCR; TCRdb lists only in-frame clones, some missing. This table has 2 million or so clones, 85% to 95% appearing once. Sequencing used naive CD4+ T cells sorted from blood. Subset: CD45RA+ positively selected. The receptors shown here come from a man aged 18 to 30 in good health.

This chain joins TRBV28 and TRBJ1-1; D uncertain. The CDR3 length is 14 residues. The ends were cut back, 3 bases at V and 0 bases at J, with 8 bases in the middle. Germline CDR1 is MDHEN and CDR2 is SYDVKM. CDR3 sequence reads: CASSFLNMNTEAFF. The CDR3 DNA is TGTGCCAGCAGTTTTCTCAACATGAACACTGAAGCTTTCTTT.

A remark on this clone: The same CDR3 is also encoded by other DNA sequences in this sample. The chain joins TRBV9 to TRBJ2-7; 10 bases are shared with TRBD1. CDR3 length equals 14 residues. Germline lookup yields CDR1 SGDLS and CDR2 YYNGEE. After removal of 4 bases from V and 2 bases from J, the junction contained 3 bases not matched to a gene. The CDR3 reads CASSPGTGAYEQYF. The CDR3 nucleotides read TGTGCCAGCAGCCCAGGGACAGGGGCCTACGAGCAGTACTTC.

This chain uses TRBV29-1 with TRBJ2-7; 9 nucleotides agree with TRBD1. Trimming cost V 5 bases and J 0 bases; bases outside gene matches: 14. CDR1 SQVTM and CDR2 ANQGSEA come from the germline V gene. The CDR3 spans 17 residues. The CDR3 sequence is CSVRETGGGRSSYEQYF. The CDR3 coding sequence is TGCAGCGTTCGGGAAACAGGGGGCGGCAGAAGCTCCTACGAGCAGTACTTC.

This clone was recorded only once. This sequence joins TRBV5-1 and TRBJ2-5; D may be TRBD1 (6 bases). The CDR3 totals 18 residues. Germline values: CDR1 SGHRS, CDR2 YFSETQ. Trimming stripped 4 bases from V and 0 bases from J, with 22 bases between. The DNA for the CDR3 is TGCGCCAGCAGCGGCACAGGGTTTGGTCAGGTTAACCAAGAGACCCAGTACTTC. Translating it yields CASSGTGFGQVNQETQYF.

The CDR3 region is CASNPWDGWTDTQYF. The CDR3 DNA reads as TGTGCCAGCAACCCTTGGGATGGCTGGACTGATACGCAGTATTTT. V usage is TRBV7-9 and J usage is TRBJ2-3, with D perhaps TRBD2 (5 bases). Between the trimmed V and J ends, which lost 7 bases and 6 bases, there was a span of 20 bases. Germline CDR1 and CDR2: SEHNR and FQNEAQ (reference sequence). This CDR3 is built from 15 residues.

The chain links TRBV2 to TRBJ1-5; TRBD1 might be the D (6 bases). Trimming left V 5 bases short and J 6 bases short, with 17 bases between. Germline CDR1 and CDR2: SNHLY and FYNNEI. This CDR3 has 15 amino acids. The CDR3 coding sequence is TGTGCCAGCAGTCCACTATCTACAGGGATTCAGCCCCAGCATTTT. Its protein product is CASSPLSTGIQPQHF.

This chain joins TRBV7-8 and TRBJ2-7; D uncertain. The CDR3 length is 12 residues. The germline V gene encodes CDR1 SGHVS and CDR2 FQNEAQ. V was cut by 1 base and J by 6 bases, with 7 bases left in between. The CDR3 loop is CASSLGSREQYF. CDR3 sequence (DNA): TGTGCCAGCAGCTTAGGTTCCCGCGAGCAGTACTTC.

This chain joins TRBV7-9 and TRBJ2-1; no firm D call. Germline-derived CDR1 and CDR2 are SEHNR and FQNEAQ (reference sequence). The CDR3 extends over 14 amino acids. Trimming pared 5 bases from V and 9 bases from J, leaving 17 bases between. The CDR3 DNA follows: TGTGCCAGCAGCCCAAGTGGCTACGTGGTTGAGCAGTTCTTC. It encodes CASSPSGYVVEQFF.

V and J are TRBV2 and TRBJ1-5; D remains ambiguous. CDR1 and CDR2 (germline): SNHLY, FYNNEI. This CDR3 is built from 12 residues. The V end lost 4 bases, the J end lost 4 bases, and 5 bases lay between the germline ends. The CDR3 is CASSGTNQPQHF. The CDR3 coding sequence is TGTGCCAGCAGTGGGACTAATCAGCCCCAGCATTTT.

The chain links TRBV27 to TRBJ1-4; D is unresolved. The CDR3 covers 14 residues. V dropped 3 bases and J dropped 6 bases, with 11 bases sitting between them. Per the germline V gene, CDR1 is MNHEY and CDR2 is SMNVEV (reference sequence). CDR3 in DNA: TGTGCCAGCAGTTTGCGGCTGAACTATGAAAAACTGTTTTTT. This sequence encodes CASSLRLNYEKLFF.

Worth noting for this clone: Relative to the germline gene, one junction end is altered; a read error may explain this. The chain links TRBV6-1 to TRBJ2-7; 9 bases agree with TRBD1. Germline CDR1 is MNHNS and CDR2 is SASEGT. The CDR3 extends over 11 amino acids. The CDR3 sequence is CASSEGRQGDF. The CDR3 DNA is TGTGCCAGCAGTGAAGGGAGACAGGGGGACTTC.

The V gene is TRBV7-2, the J gene TRBJ1-1; TRBD1 agrees at 12 bases. The germline V gene has CDR1 SGHTA and CDR2 FQGNSA. The length of the CDR3 is 16 residues. Trimming cost V 5 bases and J 1 base; bases outside gene matches: 5. CDR3 DNA: TGTGCCAGCAGCGCAGGGACAGGGGGCTGGAACACTGAAGCTTTCTTT. It yields the protein CASSAGTGGWNTEAFF.

J is TRBJ2-5 and V is TRBV10-1; no clear D gene. CDR1 is WNHNN and CDR2 is SYGVQD in the germline V gene (reference sequence). The length of the CDR3 is 15 residues. Trimming removed 0 bases from V and 5 bases from J, with 13 bases in between. CDR3 in DNA: TGCGCCAGCAGTGAGTCACGCAGCCTTGGGGAGACCCAGTACTTC. Protein sequence: CASSESRSLGETQYF.

The V and J genes are TRBV5-1 and TRBJ1-2, with D uncertain. The CDR3 sequence is 13 residues long. V lost 4 bases and J lost 4, with 11 bases in between. The germline V gene encodes CDR1 SGHRS and CDR2 YFSETQ. The CDR3 DNA reads TGCGCCAGCAGCCCGAGTCCGACCTATGGCTACACCTTC. Protein sequence: CASSPSPTYGYTF.

A note on this clone: The sample has other DNA sequences that encode this CDR3 too. The chain has TRBV6-6 and TRBJ1-4, with 7 bases aligning to TRBD1. In germline, CDR1 is MNHNY, CDR2 SVGAGI (reference sequence). Losses at the gene ends were 6 bases for V and 8 bases for J; bases not matched to a gene: 9. The CDR3 runs to 14 residues. This chain's CDR3 is CASSYGQGGEKLFF. DNA of the CDR3: TGTGCCAGCAGCTACGGGCAGGGGGGCGAAAAACTGTTTTTT.

This chain connects TRBV5-1 to TRBJ2-3, with TRBD2 matching over 8 bases. CDR3 length: 16 residues. Trimming cost V 0 bases and J 5 bases; bases outside gene matches: 8. The germline gives CDR1 SGHRS, CDR2 YFSETQ. The CDR3 loop reads CASSLGSSGGGDTQYF. CDR3 DNA sequence: TGCGCCAGCAGCTTGGGATCAAGCGGGGGTGGAGATACGCAGTATTTT. The entire variable domain, with the rest obtained from reference TRBV5-1 and TRBJ2-3, is as follows: KAGVTQTPRYLIKTRGQQVTLSCSPISGHRSVSWYQQTPGQGLQFLFEYFSETQRNKGNFPGRFSGRQFSNSRSEMNVSTLELGDSALYLCASSLGSSGGGDTQYFGPGTRLTVL.

This chain connects TRBV6-9 to TRBJ2-6; tentative D call: TRBD2 (5 bases). Trimming left V 6 bases short and J 1 base short, with 10 bases between. CDR3 length equals 15 residues. Germline-derived CDR1 and CDR2 are MNHGY and SVAAGI. CDR3 in amino acids: CASSPGLSGANVLTF. The CDR3 DNA reads TGTGCCAGCAGCCCTGGACTGTCTGGGGCCAACGTCCTGACTTTC.

This sequence joins TRBV7-9 and TRBJ2-3, with a weak D call TRBD1 (5 bases). Germline values: CDR1 SEHNR, CDR2 FQNEAQ (reference sequence). The CDR3 spans 14 residues. V gave up 5 bases and J gave up 6 bases, with 15 bases separating them. The DNA of the CDR3 is TGTGCCAGCAGCCCTAGACTTGGGGCGGATACGCAGTATTTT. Encoded protein: CASSPRLGADTQYF.

The count of this clone is one. V gene TRBV6-1 combines with J gene TRBJ1-5, with a weak D call TRBD1 (5 bases). CDR3 length: 15 amino acids. CDR1 is MNHNS, CDR2 SASEGT, per germline. The V gene lost 6 bases and the J gene lost 0 bases, with 12 bases spanning the gap. The DNA of the CDR3 is TGTGCCAGCAGGGACACGGGTTATAGCAATCAGCCCCAGCATTTT. It codes for CASRDTGYSNQPQHF.

This chain links TRBV18 with TRBJ1-1, with D unresolved. The CDR3 runs to 15 residues. The ends were cut back, 1 base at V and 4 bases at J, with 13 bases in the middle. Germline V lookup: CDR1 KGHSH, CDR2 LQKENI. Here the CDR3 DNA reads TGTGCCAGCTCACCACTTCACAATACGGCCACTGAAGCTTTCTTT. Amino acid sequence: CASSPLHNTATEAFF.

The V call is TRBV7-2, the J call TRBJ1-2, with TRBD1 as a possible D gene (5 bases). The germline V gene has CDR1 SGHTA and CDR2 FQGNSA. This CDR3 has 18 residues. V lost 5 bases and J 4 bases, leaving 26 bases between the germline ends. This chain's CDR3 is CASSPGLAFRLGSYGYTF. The CDR3 nucleotides are TGTGCCAGCAGCCCGGGACTGGCTTTTAGGTTGGGTAGCTATGGCTACACCTTC.

The J gene is TRBJ2-5, the V gene TRBV5-1, with no clear D. The V end lost 4 bases, the J end lost 4 bases, and 11 bases lay between the germline ends. There are 13 residues in the CDR3. CDR1 SGHRS and CDR2 YFSETQ come from the germline V gene. The CDR3 DNA sequence: TGCGCCAGCAGCATACCCTCGGGAGAGACCCAGTACTTC. This sequence encodes CASSIPSGETQYF.